The 17 T cell receptor beta chains below come from one sample, sequenced in a study of T cells in Graves' hyperthyroidism and ophthalmopathy. Amplification of TCR beta CDR3 regions was performed using RNA transcripts as template. Using the HTBI primer set, a first-round RT-PCR was run on the TCR CDR3. TCRdb ran MiXCR on the multiplex PCR reads and lists one entry per CDR3 protein. The profile shows around 400,000 distinct CDR3 sequences, 15% of them singletons. The source material was blood. These receptors were obtained from a woman aged 60-75 years with Graves' ophthalmopathy.

This clonotype was seen only a few times. The chain employs TRBV25-1 and TRBJ2-3, with 10 bases identical to TRBD1. This CDR3 comprises 13 residues. Germline values: CDR1 MGHDK, CDR2 SYGVNS. V shed 8 bases, J shed 3 bases, and the junction held 2 bases outside the gene matches. The CDR3 sequence: CASGDRGTDTQYF. As DNA, the CDR3 is TGTGCCAGCGGGGACAGGGGAACAGATACGCAGTATTTT.

This clonotype was counted many times. J is TRBJ2-5 and V is TRBV12-3 or TRBV12-4, with D perhaps matching TRBD1 or TRBD2 (5 bases each). V was cut by 4 bases and J by 0 bases, with 12 bases left in between. This CDR3 has 15 residues. The CDR3 reads CASSSEGRDQETQYF. As DNA, the CDR3 is TGTGCCAGCAGTTCCGAGGGCAGGGACCAAGAGACCCAGTACTTC.

This clonotype was observed many times. The chain uses TRBV11-2 and TRBJ2-7, with a tentative D call TRBD2 (6 bases). V lost 3 bases to trimming and J lost 7 bases, with 22 bases between them. Germline V CDR1 and CDR2: SGHAT, FQNNGV. The CDR3 covers 16 residues. The CDR3 here is CASSFPPTGLTQEQYF. The DNA for the CDR3 is TGTGCCAGCAGCTTCCCCCCCACTGGACTAACTCAGGAGCAGTACTTC.

Note on this clonotype: A read error may produce the germline difference seen at one junction end. The chain uses TRBV27 and TRBJ2-1; 15 nucleotides align to TRBD2. Germline V CDR1 and CDR2: MNHEY, SMNVEV (reference sequence). The CDR3 length is 18 residues. CDR3 coding DNA: TGTGCCGGCAGTTTAGGACTAGCGGGAGGGCCGGAAAGGAGCCCACCGTTCTTC. Translating gives CAGSLGLAGGPERSPPFF.

This clonotype was picked up many times. The V and J genes are TRBV24-1 and TRBJ1-2; D remains unclear. Germline assignment: CDR1 KGHDR and CDR2 SFDVKD. This CDR3 contains 13 residues. V was pared by 4 bases and J by 3 bases, with 8 bases between. In DNA form, the CDR3 reads TGTGCCACCAGTGACACACCGGACTATGGCTACACCTTC. Translation gives CATSDTPDYGYTF.

This sequence joins TRBV20-1 and TRBJ2-5; 8 bases fit TRBD2. Germline V gene lookup returns CDR1 DFQATT and CDR2 SNEGSKA (reference sequence). V was pared by 2 bases and J by 4 bases, with 6 bases of the junction left unmatched. This CDR3 has 14 amino acids. The CDR3 sequence: CSARTAGGGETQYF. The CDR3 bases are TGCAGTGCTAGAACGGCGGGGGGAGGAGAGACCCAGTACTTC.

This clonotype was found many times. The gene calls are TRBV9 and TRBJ2-5, with D perhaps TRBD2 (6 bases). This CDR3 comprises 15 residues. Per germline, CDR1 SGDLS and CDR2 YYNGEE. Deletions cut 0 bases from V and 5 bases from J, with 14 bases between. As DNA, the CDR3 is TGTGCCAGCAGCGTAGGCCTAGCGACGTCGGAGACCCAGTACTTC. This codes for CASSVGLATSETQYF.

This clonotype was found a few times. The V call is TRBV6-2 or TRBV6-3, the J call TRBJ2-3; 7 nucleotides align to TRBD2. V shed 6 bases, J shed 1 base, and the junction held 7 bases outside the gene matches. Looked up from germline, CDR1 is MNHEY and CDR2 is SVGEGT. The CDR3 spans 15 residues. The CDR3 sequence: CASSRSLAGTDTQYF. DNA of the CDR3: TGTGCCAGCAGCCGCAGTCTAGCGGGCACAGATACGCAGTATTTT.

The table lists this clonotype with a count of one. A single base separates this from a much larger clone, so it may be a read error. The CDR3 DNA follows: TGCGCCAGCAGCCACGACGGGGAAACCGGAAACACCATATATTTT. It is translated as CASSHDGETGNTIYF. The V and J genes are TRBV5-1 and TRBJ1-3; D is ambiguous. V lost 4 bases and J 4 bases, leaving 15 bases between the germline ends. The CDR3 totals 15 residues. Germline CDR1 SGHRS, CDR2 YFSETQ.

There are many counts of this clonotype. The chain carries TRBV20-1 and TRBJ2-3; 7 nucleotides agree with TRBD2. J lost 0 bases, V lost 5 bases, and 5 bases had no gene match. The CDR3 is 14 residues long. Germline assignment: CDR1 DFQATT and CDR2 SNEGSKA (reference sequence). The CDR3 is CSAPSGTSTDTQYF. The CDR3, as DNA: TGCAGTGCTCCTAGCGGAACTAGCACAGATACGCAGTATTTT.

The table lists this clonotype with many counts. The chain has TRBV20-1 and TRBJ2-7; 9 nucleotides align to TRBD2. With 6 bases clipped from V and 2 bases from J, the junction kept 11 bases outside the gene matches. The germline V gene encodes CDR1 DFQATT and CDR2 SNEGSKA (reference sequence). The CDR3 totals 15 residues. The CDR3 spells CSAGGASGDPYEQYF. As DNA, the CDR3 is TGCAGTGCCGGGGGGGCTAGCGGGGATCCCTACGAGCAGTACTTC.

The chain recombines TRBV5-1 with TRBJ2-1, with 9 bases aligning to TRBD2. CDR1 and CDR2 from the germline V gene are SGHRS and YFSETQ. The trim removed 5 bases at V and 1 base at J, leaving 13 bases unmatched. The CDR3 is 18 amino acids. CDR3 nucleotides: TGCGCCAGCAGTCACCCACCAGGGCGGGAGGGGTCCTACAATGAGCAGTTCTTC. It specifies CASSHPPGREGSYNEQFF.

A note on this clonotype: It may be a read error: a sequence one base away is much more abundant. The chain couples TRBV7-3 to TRBJ2-2; 11 nucleotides align to TRBD2. Germline V lookup: CDR1 SGHTA, CDR2 FQGTGA. The CDR3 consists of 16 residues. The CDR3 DNA is TGTGCCAGCAGCAGGGCTAGCGGGAGGAACACCGGGGAGCCGTTTTTT. It codes for CASSRASGRNTGEPFF.

This clonotype was detected only a few times. This rearrangement joins TRBV19 to TRBJ1-5, with a weak D call TRBD1 (5 bases). Germline V CDR1 and CDR2: LNHDA, SQIVND (reference sequence). This CDR3 region has 14 residues. The V gene lost 7 bases and the J gene lost 3 bases, with 13 bases spanning the gap. The CDR3 region has the DNA TGTGCCAGTATACCCGACGGGACCAATCAGCCCCAGCATTTT. It encodes CASIPDGTNQPQHF.

This clonotype was counted only a few times. The chain links TRBV4-1 to TRBJ2-2, with TRBD2 matching over 13 bases. This CDR3 region has 17 residues. Germline V gives CDR1 MGHRA, CDR2 YSYEKL. Unmatched junction bases numbered 7, after V lost 4 bases and J lost 5 bases. CDR3 bases: TGCGCCAGCAGCCCGGGACTAGCGGGGAGGGGAACCGGGGAGCTGTTTTTT. Its translation is CASSPGLAGRGTGELFF.

This clonotype has at least ten counts. The chain recombines TRBV7-2 with TRBJ2-7, with D possibly TRBD1 on 6 matching bases. The germline V and J ends were trimmed by 2 bases and 7 bases, with 21 bases remaining between them. The CDR3 runs to 16 residues. Germline CDR1 and CDR2: SGHTA and FQGNSA. CDR3 bases: TGTGCCAGCAGCTTAAAAGGGGGACCGTCCTTTGGGGAGCAGTACTTC. Its translation is CASSLKGGPSFGEQYF.

The sample holds many counts of this clonotype. The CDR3 sequence is CASSPLPGVYGYTF. The CDR3 region has the DNA TGTGCCAGCAGCCCCCTCCCGGGGGTTTATGGCTACACCTTC. The chain joins TRBV3-1 to TRBJ1-2, with D maybe TRBD1 (5 bases). Trimming pared 4 bases from V and 5 bases from J, leaving 14 bases between. The CDR3 runs 14 residues. CDR1 is LGHDT, CDR2 YNNKEL, per germline (reference sequence). Based on the CDR3 plus reference TRBV3-1 and TRBJ1-2, the full variable domain is DTAVSQTPKYLVTQMGNDKSIKCEQNLGHDTMYWYKQDSKKFLKIMFSYNNKELIINETVPNRFSPKSPDKAHLNLHINSLELGDSAVYFCASSPLPGVYGYTFGSGTRLTVV.